One sample yielded the 6 T cell receptor beta chains listed below, sequenced in a study of tumor-infiltrating lymphocytes in primary liver carcinoma. Unsorted bulk tissue of roughly 19-30 mg yielded co-extracted RNA and DNA. From 500 to 600 ng of total RNA, TCR beta-specific cDNA was reverse-transcribed using a constant-region primer. What produced the TCR beta libraries was three nested multiplex PCR rounds using slightly modified ARM-PCR. TRBV1-TRBV30 forward primers and a C-beta reverse primer were used in the first two PCR rounds, which each ran for around 11 cycles. TCRdb re-called the multiplex PCR reads with MiXCR, one entry per CDR3 protein. The sample records around 100,000 distinct CDR3 sequences, around 63% being singletons. The source material was liver tumor tissue from sampling region 5. Subset given: tumor region T5, tumor centre. Receptors originate from an older woman with primary liver carcinoma and hepatitis B virus infection.

This clonotype was recorded once. The missing conserved phenylalanine or tryptophan at the end of this CDR3 makes a read error likely. The chain is built from TRBV6-5 and TRBJ1-2; possibly TRBD1 for D (6 bases). CDR3 length equals 15 residues. V was trimmed by 5 bases and J by 7 bases, leaving 20 bases between them. Germline V gene data show CDR1 as MNHEY and CDR2 as SVGAGI. The CDR3 loop reads CASSNRGRRSSGYTS. The CDR3 coding sequence is TGTGCCAGCAGTAACCGGGGGCGGAGGAGTAGTGGCTACACCTCC.

V is TRBV6-1 and J is TRBJ1-1; maybe TRBD1 (5 bases). V dropped 7 bases and J dropped 11 bases, with 26 bases sitting between them. Per germline, CDR1 MNHNS and CDR2 SASEGT. The length of the CDR3 is 15 residues. The CDR3 region is CASNAPGGLCDGAFF. CDR3 in DNA: TGTGCCAGCAATGCCCCCGGGGGACTCTGCGATGGGGCTTTCTTT.

Notes on this clonotype: One junction end disagrees with the germline gene, perhaps due to a read error. The chain joins TRBV29-1 to TRBJ1-1; the D gene is possibly TRBD1 (5 bases). Germline lookup yields CDR1 SQVTM and CDR2 ANQGSEA. This CDR3 has 13 residues. The CDR3 reads CSTRGDLNIEAFF. The CDR3, as DNA: TGCAGCACCAGAGGGGATTTGAACATTGAAGCTTTCTTT.

This clonotype has a handful of counts. The junction shows a germline mismatch at one end, possibly a read error. This chain connects TRBV30 to TRBJ1-4; D possibly corresponds to TRBD1 (5 bases). The CDR3 totals 17 residues. Per the germline V gene, CDR1 is GTSNPN and CDR2 is SVGIG (reference sequence). CDR3: CAWNLGQGFVTNEILFF. The CDR3 bases are TGTGCCTGGAACCTCGGGCAGGGATTTGTAACTAATGAAATACTGTTTTTT.

On this clonotype itself: The final CDR3 position lacks the conserved phenylalanine or tryptophan, pointing to a likely read error. As DNA, the CDR3 is TGTGCCAGCAGTGAAGCGCAGGGGTTTCGGTATGACTACACCTCC. It yields the protein CASSEAQGFRYDYTS. The chain uses TRBV6-1 and TRBJ1-2, with TRBD1 as a possible D gene (6 bases). CDR3 length: 15 residues. Germline V gene data show CDR1 as MNHNS and CDR2 as SASEGT.

On this clonotype itself: A much larger clone differs from this one at a single base, so this may be a read error. This chain uses TRBV18 with TRBJ2-3; no clear D. CDR3 length: 15 residues. Germline CDR1 reads KGHSH; CDR2 reads LQKENI. For the CDR3, the DNA is TGTGCCAACTCACCACAAGGGAATTTCGCAGATACGCAGTATTTT. Translating gives CANSPQGNFADTQYF.